The clone carrying this T cell receptor (beta chain) was picked up one time. The antigen is not known. Upon completion of more than eight days in culture, CD4+ T cells were isolated. Prior SARS-CoV-2 infection was absent in the vaccine recipients, as shown by negative nucleocapsid antibodies. Both day 3 and day 7 saw half the medium replaced with IL-2 medium. These data originate in a study of vaccination effects on CD4 cells after COVID-19. Study details: About 2.2 million PBMC per well were cultured with 7.5 to 10 IU/ml IL-2 and about 9.8 ug/ml peptides.

Sequenced by immunoSEQ multiplex PCR; TCRdb stores in-frame clones only, minus some. The sample includes 37,000 or so clones, 65% to 85% of them seen just once. Per the germline V gene, CDR1 is MNHEY and CDR2 is SVGAGI. V gave up 4 bases and J gave up 8 bases, with 14 bases separating them. The CDR3 extends over 13 amino acids. The specimen was CD4+ T cells from PBMCs cultured without peptide, collected before COVID-19 vaccination. This sequence joins TRBV6-5 and TRBJ1-1, with D maybe TRBD1 (5 bases). The TCR originated in a human donor who received a COVID-19 vaccine. Written as DNA, the CDR3 is TGTGCCAGCAGTTCGCCGGGGGGTGGAGAAGCTTTCTTT. Translation gives CASSSPGGGEAFF.